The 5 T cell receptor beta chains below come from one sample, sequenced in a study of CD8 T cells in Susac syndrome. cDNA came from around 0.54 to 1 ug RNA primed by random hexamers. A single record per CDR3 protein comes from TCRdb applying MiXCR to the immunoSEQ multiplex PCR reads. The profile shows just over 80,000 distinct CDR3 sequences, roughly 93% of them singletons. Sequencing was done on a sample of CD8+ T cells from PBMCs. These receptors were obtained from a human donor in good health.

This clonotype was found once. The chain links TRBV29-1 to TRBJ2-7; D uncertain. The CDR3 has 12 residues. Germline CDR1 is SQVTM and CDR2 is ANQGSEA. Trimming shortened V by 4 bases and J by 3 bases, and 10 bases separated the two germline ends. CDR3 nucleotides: TGCAGCGTTGTAGGTACTTACTACGAGCAGTACGTC. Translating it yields CSVVGTYYEQYV.

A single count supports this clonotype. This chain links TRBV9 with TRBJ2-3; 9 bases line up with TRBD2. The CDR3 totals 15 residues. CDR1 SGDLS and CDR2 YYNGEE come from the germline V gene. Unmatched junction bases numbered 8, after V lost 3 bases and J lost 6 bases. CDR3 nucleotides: TGTGCCAGCAGCGCGTCTAGCGGGATAGGTGATACGCAGTATTTT. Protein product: CASSASSGIGDTQYF.

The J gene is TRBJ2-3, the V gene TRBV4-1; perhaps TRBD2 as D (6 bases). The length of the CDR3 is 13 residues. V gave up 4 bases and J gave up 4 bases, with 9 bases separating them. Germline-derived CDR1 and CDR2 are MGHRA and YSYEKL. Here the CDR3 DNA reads TGCGCCAGCAGCCGGAGGGCGGCAGATACGCAGTATTTT. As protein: CASSRRAADTQYF.

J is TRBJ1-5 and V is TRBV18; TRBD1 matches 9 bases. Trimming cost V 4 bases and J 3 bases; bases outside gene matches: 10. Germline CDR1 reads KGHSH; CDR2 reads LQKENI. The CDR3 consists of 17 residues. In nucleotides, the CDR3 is TGTGCCAGCTCACTCTACTGGGACAGGGAGTCCAATCAGCCCCAGCATTTT. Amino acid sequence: CASSLYWDRESNQPQHF.

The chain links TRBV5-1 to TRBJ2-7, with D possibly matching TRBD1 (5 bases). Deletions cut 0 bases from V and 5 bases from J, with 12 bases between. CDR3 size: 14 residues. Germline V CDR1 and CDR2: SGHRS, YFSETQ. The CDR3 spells CASSLGAGQDEQYV. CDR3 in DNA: TGCGCCAGCAGCTTGGGGGCAGGGCAAGACGAGCAGTACGTC.